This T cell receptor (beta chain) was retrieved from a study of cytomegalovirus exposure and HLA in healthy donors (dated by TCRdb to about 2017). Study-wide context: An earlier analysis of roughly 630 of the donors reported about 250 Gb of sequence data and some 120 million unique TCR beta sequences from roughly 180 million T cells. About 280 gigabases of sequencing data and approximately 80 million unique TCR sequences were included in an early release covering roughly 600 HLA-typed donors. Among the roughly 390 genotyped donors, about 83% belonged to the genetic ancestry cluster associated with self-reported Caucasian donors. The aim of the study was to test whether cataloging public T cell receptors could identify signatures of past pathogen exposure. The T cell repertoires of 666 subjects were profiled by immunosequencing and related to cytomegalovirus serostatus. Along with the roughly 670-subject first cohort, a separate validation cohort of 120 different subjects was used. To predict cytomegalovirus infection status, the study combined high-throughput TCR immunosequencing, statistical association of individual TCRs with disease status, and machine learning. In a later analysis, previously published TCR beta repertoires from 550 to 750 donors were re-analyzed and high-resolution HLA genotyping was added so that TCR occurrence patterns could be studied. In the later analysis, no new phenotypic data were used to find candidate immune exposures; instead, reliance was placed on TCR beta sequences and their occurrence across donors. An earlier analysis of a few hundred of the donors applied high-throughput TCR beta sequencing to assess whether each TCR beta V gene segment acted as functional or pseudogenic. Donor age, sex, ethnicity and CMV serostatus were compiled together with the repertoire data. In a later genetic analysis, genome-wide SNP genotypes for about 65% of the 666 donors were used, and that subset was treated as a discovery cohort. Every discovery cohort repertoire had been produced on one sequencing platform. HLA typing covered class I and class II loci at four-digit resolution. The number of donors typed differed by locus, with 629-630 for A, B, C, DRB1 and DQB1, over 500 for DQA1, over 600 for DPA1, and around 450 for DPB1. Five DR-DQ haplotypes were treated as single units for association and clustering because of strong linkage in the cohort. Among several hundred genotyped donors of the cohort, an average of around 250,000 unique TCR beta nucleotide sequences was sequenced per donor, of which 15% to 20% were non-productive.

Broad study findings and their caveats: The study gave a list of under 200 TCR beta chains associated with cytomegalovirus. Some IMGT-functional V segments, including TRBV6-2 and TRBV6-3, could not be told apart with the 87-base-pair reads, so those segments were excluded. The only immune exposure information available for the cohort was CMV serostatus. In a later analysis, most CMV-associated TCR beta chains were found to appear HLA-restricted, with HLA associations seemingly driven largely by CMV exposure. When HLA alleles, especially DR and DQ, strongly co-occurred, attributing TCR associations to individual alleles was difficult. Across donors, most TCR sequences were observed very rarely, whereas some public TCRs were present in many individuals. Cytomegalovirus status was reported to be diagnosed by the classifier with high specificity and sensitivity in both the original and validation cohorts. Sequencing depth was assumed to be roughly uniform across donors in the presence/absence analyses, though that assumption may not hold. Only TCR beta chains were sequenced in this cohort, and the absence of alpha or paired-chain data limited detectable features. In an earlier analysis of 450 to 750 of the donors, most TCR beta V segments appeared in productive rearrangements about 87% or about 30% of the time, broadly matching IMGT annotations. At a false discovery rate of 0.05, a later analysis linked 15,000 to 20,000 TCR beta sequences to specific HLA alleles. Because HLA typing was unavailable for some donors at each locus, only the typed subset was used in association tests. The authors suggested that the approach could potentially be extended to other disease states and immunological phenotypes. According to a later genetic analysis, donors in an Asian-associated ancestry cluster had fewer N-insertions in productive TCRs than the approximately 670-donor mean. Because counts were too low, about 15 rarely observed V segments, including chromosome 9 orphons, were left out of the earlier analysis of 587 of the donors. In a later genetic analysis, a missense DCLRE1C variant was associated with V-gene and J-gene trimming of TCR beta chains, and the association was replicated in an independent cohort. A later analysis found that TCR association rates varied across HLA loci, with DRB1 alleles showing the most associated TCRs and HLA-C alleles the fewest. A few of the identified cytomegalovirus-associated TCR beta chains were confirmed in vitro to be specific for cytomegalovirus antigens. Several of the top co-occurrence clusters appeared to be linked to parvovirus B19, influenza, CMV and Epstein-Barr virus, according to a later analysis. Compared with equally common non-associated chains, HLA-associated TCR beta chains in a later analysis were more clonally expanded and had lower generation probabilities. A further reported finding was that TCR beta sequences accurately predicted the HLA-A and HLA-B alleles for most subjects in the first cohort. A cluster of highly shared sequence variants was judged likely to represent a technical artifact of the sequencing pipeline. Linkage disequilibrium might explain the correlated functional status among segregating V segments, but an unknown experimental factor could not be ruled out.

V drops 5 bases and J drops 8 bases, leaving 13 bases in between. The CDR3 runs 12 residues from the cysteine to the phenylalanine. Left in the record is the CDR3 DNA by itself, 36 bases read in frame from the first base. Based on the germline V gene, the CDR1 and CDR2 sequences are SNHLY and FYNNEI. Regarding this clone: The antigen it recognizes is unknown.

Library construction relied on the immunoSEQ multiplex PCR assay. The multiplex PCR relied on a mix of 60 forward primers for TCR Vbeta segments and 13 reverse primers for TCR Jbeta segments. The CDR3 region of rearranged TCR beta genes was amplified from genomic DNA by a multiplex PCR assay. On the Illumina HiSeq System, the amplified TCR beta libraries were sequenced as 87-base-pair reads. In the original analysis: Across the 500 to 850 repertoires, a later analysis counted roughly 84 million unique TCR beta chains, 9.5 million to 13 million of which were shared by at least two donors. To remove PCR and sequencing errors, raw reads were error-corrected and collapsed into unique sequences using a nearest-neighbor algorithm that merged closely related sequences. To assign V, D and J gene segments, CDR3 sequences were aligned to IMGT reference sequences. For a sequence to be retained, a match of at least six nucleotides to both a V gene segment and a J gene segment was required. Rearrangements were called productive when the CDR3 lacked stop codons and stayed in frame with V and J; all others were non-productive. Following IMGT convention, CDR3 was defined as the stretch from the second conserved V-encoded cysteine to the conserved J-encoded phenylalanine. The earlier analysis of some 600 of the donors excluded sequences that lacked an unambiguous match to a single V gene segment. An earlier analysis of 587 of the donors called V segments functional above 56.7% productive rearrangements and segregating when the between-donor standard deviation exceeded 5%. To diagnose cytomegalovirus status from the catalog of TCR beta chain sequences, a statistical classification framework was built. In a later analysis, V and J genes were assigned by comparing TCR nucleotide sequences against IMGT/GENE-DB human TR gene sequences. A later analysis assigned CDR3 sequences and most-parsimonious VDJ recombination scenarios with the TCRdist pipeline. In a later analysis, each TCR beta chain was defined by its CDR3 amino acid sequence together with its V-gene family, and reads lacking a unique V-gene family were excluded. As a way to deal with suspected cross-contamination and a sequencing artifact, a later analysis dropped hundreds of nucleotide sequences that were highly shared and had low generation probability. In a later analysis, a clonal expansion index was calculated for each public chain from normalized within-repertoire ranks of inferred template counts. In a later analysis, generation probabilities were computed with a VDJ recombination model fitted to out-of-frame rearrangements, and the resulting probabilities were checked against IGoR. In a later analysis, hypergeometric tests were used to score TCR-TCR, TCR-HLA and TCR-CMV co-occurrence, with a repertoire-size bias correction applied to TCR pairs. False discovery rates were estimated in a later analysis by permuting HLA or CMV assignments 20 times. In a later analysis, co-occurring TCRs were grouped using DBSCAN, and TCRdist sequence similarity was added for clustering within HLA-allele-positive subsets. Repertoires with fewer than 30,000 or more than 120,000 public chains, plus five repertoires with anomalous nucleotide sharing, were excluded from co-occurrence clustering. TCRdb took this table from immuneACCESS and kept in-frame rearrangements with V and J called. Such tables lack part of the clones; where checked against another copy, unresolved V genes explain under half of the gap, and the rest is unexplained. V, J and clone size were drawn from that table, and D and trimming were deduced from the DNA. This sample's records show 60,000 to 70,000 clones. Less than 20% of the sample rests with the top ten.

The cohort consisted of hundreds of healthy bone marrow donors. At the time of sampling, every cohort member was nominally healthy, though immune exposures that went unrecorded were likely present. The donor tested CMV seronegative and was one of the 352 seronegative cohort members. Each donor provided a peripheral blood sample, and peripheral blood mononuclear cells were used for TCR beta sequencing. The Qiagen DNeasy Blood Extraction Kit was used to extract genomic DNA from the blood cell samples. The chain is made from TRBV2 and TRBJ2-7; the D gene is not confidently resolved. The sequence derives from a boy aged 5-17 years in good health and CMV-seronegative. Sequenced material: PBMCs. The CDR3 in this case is CASSYASSKQYF. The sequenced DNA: TGTGCCAGCAGTTACGCCAGTAGCAAGCAGTACTTC.